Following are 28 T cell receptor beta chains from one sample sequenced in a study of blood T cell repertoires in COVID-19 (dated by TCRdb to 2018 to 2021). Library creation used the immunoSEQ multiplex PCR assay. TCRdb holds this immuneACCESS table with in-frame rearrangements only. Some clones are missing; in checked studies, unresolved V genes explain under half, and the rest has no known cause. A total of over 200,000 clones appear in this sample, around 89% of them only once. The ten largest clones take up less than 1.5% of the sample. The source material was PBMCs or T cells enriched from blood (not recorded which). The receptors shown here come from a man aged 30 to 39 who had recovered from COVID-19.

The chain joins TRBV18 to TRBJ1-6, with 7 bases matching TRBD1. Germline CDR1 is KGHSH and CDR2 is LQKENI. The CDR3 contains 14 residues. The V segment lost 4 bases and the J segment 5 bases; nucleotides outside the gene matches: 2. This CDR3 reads CASSQGTDNSPLHF. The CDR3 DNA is TGTGCCAGCTCACAGGGGACAGATAATTCACCCCTCCACTTT.

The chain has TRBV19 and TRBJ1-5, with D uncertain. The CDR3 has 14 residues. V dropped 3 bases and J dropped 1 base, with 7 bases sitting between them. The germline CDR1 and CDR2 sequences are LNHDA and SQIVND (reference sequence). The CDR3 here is CASSISGSNQPQHF. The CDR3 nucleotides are TGTGCCAGTAGTATTTCGGGGAGCAATCAGCCCCAGCATTTT.

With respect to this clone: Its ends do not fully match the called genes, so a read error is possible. In nucleotides, the CDR3 is TGTAACCGACAGAGGAATCAGCCCCAGCATTTT. Protein product: CNRQRNQPQHF. The chain couples TRBV29-1 to TRBJ1-5; possibly TRBD1 for D (5 bases). CDR3 size: 11 residues. The V gene's germline CDR1 is SQVTM and CDR2 ANQGSEA. The full variable domain, in which reference TRBV29-1 and TRBJ1-5 provide the parts outside the CDR3, is SAVISQKPSRDICQRGTSLTIQCQVDSQVTMMFWYRQQPGQSLTLIATANQGSEATYESGFVIDKFPISRPNLTFSTLTVSNMSPEDSSIYLCNRQRNQPQHFGDGTRLSIL.

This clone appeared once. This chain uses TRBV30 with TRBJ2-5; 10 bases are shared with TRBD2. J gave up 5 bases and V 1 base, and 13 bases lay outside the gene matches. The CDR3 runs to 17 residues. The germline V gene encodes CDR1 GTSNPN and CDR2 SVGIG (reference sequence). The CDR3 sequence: CAWSEYAPGLALETQYF. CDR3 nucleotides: TGTGCCTGGAGTGAATACGCCCCGGGACTAGCGCTGGAGACCCAGTACTTC.

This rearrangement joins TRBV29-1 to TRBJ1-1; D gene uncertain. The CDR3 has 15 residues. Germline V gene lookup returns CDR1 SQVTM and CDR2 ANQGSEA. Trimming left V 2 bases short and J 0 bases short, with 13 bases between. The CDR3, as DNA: TGCAGCGTTGAATTTGGTCAGGTACTGAACACTGAAGCTTTCTTT. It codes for CSVEFGQVLNTEAFF.

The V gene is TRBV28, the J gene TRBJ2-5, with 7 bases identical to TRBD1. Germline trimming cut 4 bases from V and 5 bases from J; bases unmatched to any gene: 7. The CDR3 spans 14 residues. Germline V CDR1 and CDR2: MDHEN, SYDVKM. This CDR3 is CASSSWQGVETQYF. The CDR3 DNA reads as TGTGCCAGCAGTTCTTGGCAGGGGGTGGAGACCCAGTACTTC.

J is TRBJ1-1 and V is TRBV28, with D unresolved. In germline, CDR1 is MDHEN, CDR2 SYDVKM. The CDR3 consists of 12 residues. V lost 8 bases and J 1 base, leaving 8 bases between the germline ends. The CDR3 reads CASSRWNTEAFF. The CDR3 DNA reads TGTGCCAGCTCCCGGTGGAACACTGAAGCTTTCTTT.

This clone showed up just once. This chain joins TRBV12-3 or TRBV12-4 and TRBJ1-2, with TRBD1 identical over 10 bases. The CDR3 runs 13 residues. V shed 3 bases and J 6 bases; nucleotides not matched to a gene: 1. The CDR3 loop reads CASSLTGGDGYTF. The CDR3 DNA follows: TGTGCCAGCAGTTTGACAGGGGGCGATGGCTACACCTTC.

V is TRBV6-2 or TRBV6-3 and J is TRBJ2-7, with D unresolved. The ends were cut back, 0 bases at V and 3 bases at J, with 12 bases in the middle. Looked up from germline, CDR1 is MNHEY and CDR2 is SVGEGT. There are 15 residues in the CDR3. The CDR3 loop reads CASSYSIRQDYEQYF. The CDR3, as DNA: TGTGCCAGCAGTTACTCGATACGGCAGGACTACGAGCAGTACTTC.

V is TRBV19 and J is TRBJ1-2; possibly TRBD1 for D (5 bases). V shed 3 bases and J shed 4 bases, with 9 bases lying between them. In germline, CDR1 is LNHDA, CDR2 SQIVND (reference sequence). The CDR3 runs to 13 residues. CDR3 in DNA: TGTGCCAGTAGTATTGGGGGGATCTATGGCTACACCTTC. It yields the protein CASSIGGIYGYTF.

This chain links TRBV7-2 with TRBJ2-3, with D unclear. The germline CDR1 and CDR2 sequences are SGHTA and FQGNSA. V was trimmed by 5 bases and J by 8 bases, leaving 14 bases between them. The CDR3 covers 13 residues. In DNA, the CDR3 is TGTGCCAGCAGCCGGTCTGCCCCTCCTACGCAGTATTTT. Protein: CASSRSAPPTQYF.

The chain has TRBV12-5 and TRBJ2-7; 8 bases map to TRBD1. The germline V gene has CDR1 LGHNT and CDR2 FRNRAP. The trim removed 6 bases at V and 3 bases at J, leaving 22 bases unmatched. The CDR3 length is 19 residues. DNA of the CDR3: TGTGCTAGTGGGACAGGGGTCTGCTGCCTCATACGGAGGGACTACGAGCAGTACTTC. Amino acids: CASGTGVCCLIRRDYEQYF.

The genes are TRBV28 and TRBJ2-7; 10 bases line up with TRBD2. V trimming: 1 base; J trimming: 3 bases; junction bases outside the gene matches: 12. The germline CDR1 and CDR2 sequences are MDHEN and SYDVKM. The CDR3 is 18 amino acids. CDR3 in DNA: TGTGCCAGCAGTTTATACGGGACCCTAGCGGGAGCACGCTACGAGCAGTACTTC. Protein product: CASSLYGTLAGARYEQYF.

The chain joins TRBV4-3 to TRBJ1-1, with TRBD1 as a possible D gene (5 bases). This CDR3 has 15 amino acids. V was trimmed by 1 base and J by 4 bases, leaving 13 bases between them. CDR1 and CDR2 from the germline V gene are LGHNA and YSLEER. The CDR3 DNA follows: TGCGCCAGCAGCCAAGGTCAGGGCTGGGGCACTGAAGCTTTCTTT. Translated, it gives CASSQGQGWGTEAFF.

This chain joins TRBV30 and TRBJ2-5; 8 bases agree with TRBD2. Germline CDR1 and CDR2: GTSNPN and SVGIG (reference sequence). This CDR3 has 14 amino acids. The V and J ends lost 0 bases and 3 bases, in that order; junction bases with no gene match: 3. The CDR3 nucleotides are TGTGCCTGGAGTGTGGGACTAGGAGAAGAGACCCAGTACTTC. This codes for CAWSVGLGEETQYF.

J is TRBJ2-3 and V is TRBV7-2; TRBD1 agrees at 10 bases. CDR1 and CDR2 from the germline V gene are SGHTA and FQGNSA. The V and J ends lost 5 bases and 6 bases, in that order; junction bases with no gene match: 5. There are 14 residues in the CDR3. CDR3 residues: CASSGRDRGDTQYF. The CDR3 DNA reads TGTGCCAGCAGCGGTAGGGACAGGGGTGATACGCAGTATTTT. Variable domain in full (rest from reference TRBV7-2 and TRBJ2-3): GAGVSQSPSNKVTEKGKDVELRCDPISGHTALYWYRQSLGQGLEFLIYFQGNSAPDKSGLPSDRFSAERTGGSVSTLTIQRTQQEDSAVYLCASSGRDRGDTQYFGPGTRLTVL.

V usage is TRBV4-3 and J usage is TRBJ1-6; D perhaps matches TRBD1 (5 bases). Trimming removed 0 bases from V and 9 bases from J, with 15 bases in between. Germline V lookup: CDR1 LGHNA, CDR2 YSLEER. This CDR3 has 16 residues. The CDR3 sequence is CASSQDPGRVGSPLHF. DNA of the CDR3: TGCGCCAGCAGCCAAGATCCAGGGCGAGTTGGTTCACCCCTCCACTTT.

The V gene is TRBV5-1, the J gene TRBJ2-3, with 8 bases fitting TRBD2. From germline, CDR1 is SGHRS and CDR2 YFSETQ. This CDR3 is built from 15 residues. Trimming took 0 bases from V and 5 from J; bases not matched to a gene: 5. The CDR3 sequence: CASSLVGGAKDTQYF. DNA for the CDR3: TGCGCCAGCAGCTTGGTCGGGGGGGCCAAAGATACGCAGTATTTT.

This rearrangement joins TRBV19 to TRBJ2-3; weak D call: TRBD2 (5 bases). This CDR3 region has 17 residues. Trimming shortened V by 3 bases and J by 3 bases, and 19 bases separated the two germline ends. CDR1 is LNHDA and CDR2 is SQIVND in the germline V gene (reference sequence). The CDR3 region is CASSITRLTAATDTQYF. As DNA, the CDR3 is TGTGCCAGTAGTATTACCCGACTAACAGCGGCTACAGATACGCAGTATTTT. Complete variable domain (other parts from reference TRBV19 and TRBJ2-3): DGGITQSPKYLFRKEGQNVTLSCEQNLNHDAMYWYRQDPGQGLRLIYYSQIVNDFQKGDIAEGYSVSREKKESFPLTVTSAQKNPTAFYLCASSITRLTAATDTQYFGPGTRLTVL.

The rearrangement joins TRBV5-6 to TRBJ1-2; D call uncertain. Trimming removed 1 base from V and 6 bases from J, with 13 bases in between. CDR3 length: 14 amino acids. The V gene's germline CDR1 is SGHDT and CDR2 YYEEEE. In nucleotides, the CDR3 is TGTGCCAGCAGCTTGAACGGAGGGCTGAATGGCTACACCTTC. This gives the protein CASSLNGGLNGYTF.

The DNA for the CDR3 is TGTGCCAGCAGCCTCTGGGGGGGGCTCCAAGAGACCCAGTACTTC. It is translated as CASSLWGGLQETQYF. The chain joins TRBV14 to TRBJ2-5; tentatively, D is TRBD2 (7 bases). The CDR3 is made up of 15 amino acids. V was cut by 4 bases and J by 1 base, with 13 bases left in between. Germline CDR1 is SGHDN and CDR2 is FVKESK.

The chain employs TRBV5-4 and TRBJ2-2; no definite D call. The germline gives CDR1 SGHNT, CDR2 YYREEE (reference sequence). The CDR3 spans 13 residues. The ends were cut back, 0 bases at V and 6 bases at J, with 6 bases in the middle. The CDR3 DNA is TGTGCCAGCAGCTTGGGAGGTCCCGGGGAGCTGTTTTTT. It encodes CASSLGGPGELFF.

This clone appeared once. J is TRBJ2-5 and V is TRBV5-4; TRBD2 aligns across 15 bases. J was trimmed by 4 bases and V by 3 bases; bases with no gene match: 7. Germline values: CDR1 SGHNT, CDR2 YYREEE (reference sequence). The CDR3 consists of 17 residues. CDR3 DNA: TGTGCCAGCAGCTCCGGACTAGCGGGAGGGCCGGTAGAGACCCAGTACTTC. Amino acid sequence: CASSSGLAGGPVETQYF.

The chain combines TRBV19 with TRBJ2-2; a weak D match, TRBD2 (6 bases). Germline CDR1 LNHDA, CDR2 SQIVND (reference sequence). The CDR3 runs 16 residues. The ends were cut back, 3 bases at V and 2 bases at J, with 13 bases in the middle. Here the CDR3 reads CASSIRGSFNTGELFF. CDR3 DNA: TGTGCCAGTAGTATTCGGGGGTCTTTCAACACCGGGGAGCTGTTTTTT.

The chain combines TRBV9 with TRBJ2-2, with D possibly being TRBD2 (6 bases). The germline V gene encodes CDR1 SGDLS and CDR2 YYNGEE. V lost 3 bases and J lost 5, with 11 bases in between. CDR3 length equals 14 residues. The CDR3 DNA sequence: TGTGCCAGCAGCGGACTCCGGGGGACCGGGGAGCTGTTTTTT. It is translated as CASSGLRGTGELFF.

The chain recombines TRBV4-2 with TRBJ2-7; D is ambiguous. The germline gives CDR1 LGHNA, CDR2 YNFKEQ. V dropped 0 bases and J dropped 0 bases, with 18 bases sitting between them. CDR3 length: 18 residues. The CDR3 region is CASSQDVSQLELSYEQYF. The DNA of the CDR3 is TGTGCCAGCAGCCAAGATGTGTCACAGTTAGAACTCTCCTACGAGCAGTACTTC.

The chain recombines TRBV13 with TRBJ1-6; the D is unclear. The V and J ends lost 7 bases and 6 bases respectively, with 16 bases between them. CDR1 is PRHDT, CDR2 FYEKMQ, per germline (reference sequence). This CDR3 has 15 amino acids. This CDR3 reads CASTLRELRNSPLHF. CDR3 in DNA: TGTGCCAGCACTCTTCGGGAACTCCGTAATTCACCCCTCCACTTT.

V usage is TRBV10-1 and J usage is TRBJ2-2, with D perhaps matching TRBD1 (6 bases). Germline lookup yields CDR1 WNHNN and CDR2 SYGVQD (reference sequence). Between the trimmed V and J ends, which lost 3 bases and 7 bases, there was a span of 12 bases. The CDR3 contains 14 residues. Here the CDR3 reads CASSDRGFGGELFF. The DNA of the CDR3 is TGCGCCAGCAGTGATAGGGGGTTTGGCGGGGAGCTGTTTTTT.